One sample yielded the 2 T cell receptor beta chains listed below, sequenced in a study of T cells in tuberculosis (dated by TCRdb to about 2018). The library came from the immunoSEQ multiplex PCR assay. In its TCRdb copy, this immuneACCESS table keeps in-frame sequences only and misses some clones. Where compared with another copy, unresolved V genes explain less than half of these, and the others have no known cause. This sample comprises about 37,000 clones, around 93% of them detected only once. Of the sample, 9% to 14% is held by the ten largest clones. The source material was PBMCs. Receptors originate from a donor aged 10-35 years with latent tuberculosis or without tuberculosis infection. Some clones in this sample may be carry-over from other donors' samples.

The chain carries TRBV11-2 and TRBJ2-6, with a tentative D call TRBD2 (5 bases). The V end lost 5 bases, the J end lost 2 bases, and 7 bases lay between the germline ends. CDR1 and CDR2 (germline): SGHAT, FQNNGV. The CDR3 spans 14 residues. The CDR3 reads CASSPGAGANVLTF. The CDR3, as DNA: TGTGCCAGCAGCCCCGGGGCTGGGGCCAACGTCCTGACTTTC.

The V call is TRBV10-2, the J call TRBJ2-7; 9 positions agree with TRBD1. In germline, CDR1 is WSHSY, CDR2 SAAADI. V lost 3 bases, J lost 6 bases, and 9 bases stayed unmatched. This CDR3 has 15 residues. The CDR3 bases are TGCGCCAGCAGTGACCTTTCCGAGACAGGGGGCGAGCAGTACTTC. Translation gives CASSDLSETGGEQYF.